Each of the 27 T cell receptor beta chains below was sequenced from the same sample in a study of control samples from healthy donors and cancer patients. Generated by immunoSEQ multiplex PCR, the TCRdb table keeps only in-frame clones and is missing some. The sample includes about 74,000 clones, about 88% of them seen just once. Sequenced: blood. Every receptor here comes from a woman between 50 and 59 years old in good health.

This chain connects TRBV7-9 to TRBJ1-1, with D unresolved. The CDR3 covers 13 residues. V was trimmed by 6 bases and J by 7 bases, leaving 15 bases between them. In germline, CDR1 is SEHNR, CDR2 FQNEAQ (reference sequence). CDR3 sequence: CASSSEGYSEAFF. The CDR3 nucleotides are TGTGCCAGCAGTTCTGAGGGTTATAGTGAAGCTTTCTTT.

The chain has TRBV27 and TRBJ1-6; perhaps TRBD1 as D (5 bases). The germline CDR1 and CDR2 sequences are MNHEY and SMNVEV (reference sequence). V was trimmed by 6 bases and J by 8 bases, leaving 14 bases between them. The CDR3 totals 14 residues. This CDR3 reads CASSWSGIDSPLHF. The CDR3 DNA sequence: TGTGCCAGCAGCTGGTCAGGGATCGATTCACCCCTCCACTTT.

A few counts support this clone. V gene TRBV14 combines with J gene TRBJ1-4, with D tentatively TRBD1 (6 bases). The germline CDR1 and CDR2 sequences are SGHDN and FVKESK. CDR3 size: 15 residues. With 4 bases removed from V and 7 bases from J, the gap between germline ends came to 16 bases. CDR3 region: CASSPQWGGPEKLFF. The DNA for the CDR3 is TGTGCCAGCAGCCCCCAATGGGGGGGCCCTGAAAAACTGTTTTTT.

The J gene is TRBJ2-7, the V gene TRBV29-1; D possibly corresponds to TRBD2 (5 bases). This CDR3 spans 15 amino acids. From germline, CDR1 is SQVTM and CDR2 ANQGSEA. V lost 6 bases and J 4 bases, leaving 22 bases between the germline ends. DNA of the CDR3: TGCAGCGTCGGACTTAAATTAGGACCAGTTTACGAGCAGTACTTC. This encodes CSVGLKLGPVYEQYF.

Comments on this clone: Relative to the germline gene, one junction end is altered; a read error may explain this. The chain is built from TRBV5-1 and TRBJ2-3, with a possible D match to TRBD1 (5 bases). Germline V gene lookup returns CDR1 SGHRS and CDR2 YFSETQ. The CDR3 is 14 amino acids. The CDR3 region has the DNA TGCGCCAGCACCTTGACAGCTAGCACAGATACGCAGTATTTT. This encodes CASTLTASTDTQYF.

The V call is TRBV2, the J call TRBJ1-1, with 10 bases matching TRBD1. This CDR3 comprises 15 residues. The germline CDR1 and CDR2 sequences are SNHLY and FYNNEI. With V trimmed by 7 bases and J by 5 bases, 10 bases remained unmatched. Here the CDR3 reads CASTPGQGMRTEAFF. As DNA, the CDR3 is TGTGCCAGCACTCCGGGACAGGGGATGAGAACTGAAGCTTTCTTT.

The chain employs TRBV2 and TRBJ2-3; D gene unclear. With 8 bases removed from V and 2 bases from J, the gap between germline ends came to 8 bases. This CDR3 has 12 residues. CDR1 is SNHLY, CDR2 FYNNEI, per germline. This CDR3 reads CASADITDTQYF. CDR3 nucleotide sequence: TGTGCCAGCGCCGATATCACAGATACGCAGTATTTT. The full variable domain, with the rest looked up from reference TRBV2 and TRBJ2-3, is EPEVTQTPSHQVTQMGQEVILRCVPISNHLYFYWYRQILGQKVEFLVSFYNNEISEKSEIFDDQFSVERPDGSNFTLKIRSTKLEDSAMYFCASADITDTQYFGPGTRLTVL.

The chain recombines TRBV2 with TRBJ1-5, with 9 bases identical to TRBD1. The junction had 12 bases not matched to a gene; V was cut back by 8 bases and J by 7 bases. The CDR3 extends over 15 amino acids. Germline V gene sequence: CDR1 SNHLY, CDR2 FYNNEI. The CDR3 DNA sequence: TGTGCCAGCGACTCCGGGACAGGGTCAGGGCAGCCCCAGCATTTT. The encoded protein is CASDSGTGSGQPQHF.

V is TRBV5-1 and J is TRBJ2-2; maybe TRBD2 (5 bases). Per the germline V gene, CDR1 is SGHRS and CDR2 is YFSETQ. V lost 0 bases and J lost 0, with 6 bases in between. The CDR3 sequence is 15 residues long. The chain's CDR3 is CASSLAGSNTGELFF. The CDR3 region has the DNA TGCGCCAGCAGCTTGGCGGGGTCGAACACCGGGGAGCTGTTTTTT.

The chain uses TRBV7-9 and TRBJ1-4; D call uncertain. V was trimmed by 5 bases and J by 8 bases, leaving 15 bases between them. The CDR3 covers 14 residues. Looked up from germline, CDR1 is SEHNR and CDR2 is FQNEAQ (reference sequence). The CDR3 sequence is CASSVAGMEEKLFF. The CDR3 DNA is TGTGCCAGCAGCGTCGCGGGGATGGAGGAAAAACTGTTTTTT.

This clone has only a few counts. The rearrangement joins TRBV11-3 to TRBJ2-7; TRBD1 matches at 9 bases. This CDR3 is 15 amino acids long. Germline loops: CDR1 SGHNT, CDR2 YENEEA. V shed 5 bases and J 1 base; nucleotides not matched to a gene: 6. CDR3 amino acids: CASSLGQGISYEQYF. The DNA of the CDR3 is TGTGCCAGCAGCCTTGGACAGGGGATATCCTACGAGCAGTACTTC.

V and J are TRBV29-1 and TRBJ1-2; D remains unclear. Germline CDR1 SQVTM, CDR2 ANQGSEA. Trimming took 2 bases from V and 0 from J, leaving 7 bases between them. The CDR3 is 13 amino acids. The CDR3 DNA reads TGCAGCGTTGAACCGGCTACTAACTATGGCTACACCTTC. Its translation: CSVEPATNYGYTF.

This clone is a singleton in its sample. This chain joins TRBV12-3 or TRBV12-4 and TRBJ1-3; D unclear. CDR3 length: 12 residues. V dropped 2 bases and J dropped 8 bases, with 7 bases sitting between them. Here the CDR3 reads CASSLSGDTIYF. The CDR3 bases are TGTGCCAGCAGTTTATCTGGGGACACCATATATTTT.

The chain employs TRBV7-9 and TRBJ1-2; D is unresolved. In germline, CDR1 is SEHNR, CDR2 FQNEAQ (reference sequence). The CDR3 length is 13 residues. Trimming cost V 5 bases and J 0 bases, with 7 bases left between them. This chain's CDR3 is CASSPGANYGYTF. CDR3 nucleotide sequence: TGTGCCAGCAGCCCGGGAGCTAACTATGGCTACACCTTC.

This clone was seen only once. This CDR3 reads CASSLDRVYGYTF. CDR3 DNA: TGTGCCAGCAGCCTCGACAGGGTGTATGGCTACACCTTC. This sequence joins TRBV2 and TRBJ1-2, with 7 bases identical to TRBD1. This CDR3 is built from 13 residues. Trimming cost V 6 bases and J 5 bases; bases outside gene matches: 6. Germline V gives CDR1 SNHLY, CDR2 FYNNEI.

The chain has TRBV7-9 and TRBJ1-3; 8 bases map to TRBD1. The CDR3 spans 15 residues. In germline, CDR1 is SEHNR, CDR2 FQNEAQ (reference sequence). J lost 1 base, V lost 4 bases, and 3 bases had no gene match. CDR3: CASSSDRVSGNTIYF. As DNA, the CDR3 is TGTGCCAGCAGCTCGGACAGGGTGTCTGGAAACACCATATATTTT.

The chain is built from TRBV5-4 and TRBJ2-3, with 8 bases identical to TRBD2. J gave up 3 bases and V 4 bases, and 7 bases lay outside the gene matches. The CDR3 runs 15 residues. Germline CDR1 and CDR2: SGHNT and YYREEE (reference sequence). CDR3 DNA: TGTGCCAGCAGCCGAGCGGGGGTAGTAACAGATACGCAGTATTTT. Residues: CASSRAGVVTDTQYF.

The genes are TRBV2 and TRBJ2-7; no reliable D call. Germline loops: CDR1 SNHLY, CDR2 FYNNEI. The CDR3 extends over 8 amino acids. Deletions cut 7 bases from V and 9 bases from J, with 4 bases between. The CDR3 loop reads CASNGQYF. In DNA form, the CDR3 reads TGTGCCAGCAACGGGCAGTACTTC.

This sequence joins TRBV5-1 and TRBJ2-2; TRBD2 might be the D (6 bases). Between the trimmed V and J ends, which lost 5 bases and 4 bases, there was a span of 9 bases. CDR3 length equals 13 residues. The germline gives CDR1 SGHRS, CDR2 YFSETQ. CDR3: CASREGSTGELFF. The CDR3 DNA reads TGCGCCAGCAGGGAGGGCTCCACCGGGGAGCTGTTTTTT.

The chain couples TRBV28 to TRBJ1-2, with no clear D. V was pared by 6 bases and J by 7 bases, with 15 bases between. This CDR3 is built from 13 residues. Per the germline V gene, CDR1 is MDHEN and CDR2 is SYDVKM. CDR3 amino acids: CASRYPGGGGYTF. The DNA of the CDR3 is TGTGCCAGCAGATATCCGGGTGGCGGTGGCTACACCTTC.

This sequence joins TRBV3-1 (or the pseudogene TRBV3-2) and TRBJ1-1; TRBD1 matches 7 bases. Germline values: CDR1 LGHDT, CDR2 YNNKEL (reference sequence). The ends lost 4 bases at V and 4 bases at J; junction bases unmatched: 9. This CDR3 has 15 residues. The CDR3 DNA reads TGTGCCAGCAGCCTCACAGGGGAAGCGAGCACTGAAGCTTTCTTT. It codes for CASSLTGEASTEAFF.

The gene calls are TRBV29-1 and TRBJ2-7, with D possibly being TRBD1 (6 bases). CDR3 size: 14 residues. Germline V gene sequence: CDR1 SQVTM, CDR2 ANQGSEA. Trimming left V 4 bases short and J 6 bases short, with 19 bases between. The DNA of the CDR3 is TGCAGCGTTGTGGAAACAGGGTTGTATGGCGAGCAGTACTTC. This codes for CSVVETGLYGEQYF.

This chain uses TRBV28 with TRBJ1-4, with a possible D match to TRBD1 (5 bases). Germline V CDR1 and CDR2: MDHEN, SYDVKM. The CDR3 runs to 15 residues. The germline V and J ends were trimmed by 3 bases and 0 bases, with 8 bases remaining between them. DNA for the CDR3: TGTGCCAGCAGTTTGGGGGGGGCAACTAATGAAAAACTGTTTTTT. As protein: CASSLGGATNEKLFF.

The chain couples TRBV7-9 to TRBJ1-3; D is uncertain. The germline V gene encodes CDR1 SEHNR and CDR2 FQNEAQ (reference sequence). This CDR3 contains 17 residues. The V end was cut by 5 bases, the J end by 0 bases, with 17 bases between. CDR3: CASSPRIPQSSGNTIYF. CDR3 DNA: TGTGCCAGCAGCCCCCGAATTCCTCAAAGCTCTGGAAACACCATATATTTT.

The V and J genes are TRBV7-2 and TRBJ1-5, with D perhaps TRBD1 (5 bases). Germline V gene lookup returns CDR1 SGHTA and CDR2 FQGNSA. Trimming pared 5 bases from V and 0 bases from J, leaving 17 bases between. The length of the CDR3 is 17 residues. CDR3 amino acids: CASSLGQNYYSNQPQHF. As DNA, the CDR3 is TGTGCCAGCAGCCTGGGGCAGAATTATTATAGCAATCAGCCCCAGCATTTT.

The chain uses TRBV13 and TRBJ1-2; D unclear. Trimming shortened V by 3 bases and J by 3 bases, and 8 bases separated the two germline ends. This CDR3 contains 13 residues. From germline, CDR1 is PRHDT and CDR2 FYEKMQ (reference sequence). The CDR3 DNA sequence: TGTGCCAGCAGCTTTAGTACAGACTATGGCTACACCTTC. This codes for CASSFSTDYGYTF.

V usage is TRBV10-3 and J usage is TRBJ1-1; unclear D gene. The CDR3 totals 14 residues. Trimming took off 0 bases at V and 5 bases at J, with 10 bases between the two ends. In germline, CDR1 is ENHRY, CDR2 SYGVKD. The CDR3 nucleotides are TGTGCCATCAGTGAGTCGACCGGGAGGACTGAAGCTTTCTTT. Translating gives CAISESTGRTEAFF.